This T cell receptor (beta chain) was recovered during a study of identical twins. Findings and limits, study-wide: Insertions were fewer in abundant cord blood beta clonotypes, whereas memory repertoires showed none of this pattern. The presence of invariant MAIT and iNKT cells could partly confound analyses of zero-insertion sequences.

The cDNA had a unique molecular identifier and a template-switch universal primer site. MiXCR, applied by TCRdb to the 5' RACE reads, yields one record per CDR3 protein. The data show roughly 290,000 distinct CDR3 sequences, roughly 8.6% seen once. For this clonotype: The antigen is not known.

Trimming cost V 5 bases and J 2 bases, with 10 bases left between them. This CDR3 spans 13 amino acids. Per the germline V gene, CDR1 is MNHEY and CDR2 is SMNVEV (reference sequence). This sample was also put to use in a study of yellow fever vaccine responses in identical twins.

The sample taken for sequencing was CD8+ T cells sorted from blood. V and J are TRBV27 and TRBJ2-7, with D hard to call. This receptor was identified in a woman aged 18-29 years in good health. CDR3 sequence reads: CASSVHSTYEQYF. CDR3 DNA sequence: TGTGCCAGCAGTGTTCACAGCACCTACGAGCAGTACTTC.